This T cell receptor beta chain was recovered during a study of preoperative IRX-2 immunotherapy in early breast cancer. V gave up 2 bases and J gave up 2 bases, with 9 bases separating them. This CDR3 spans 14 amino acids. Germline loops: CDR1 SGHVS, CDR2 FNYEAQ. Using immunoSEQ multiplex PCR, the repertoire was profiled, and TCRdb retains in-frame clones only, with some absent. The table records approximately 24,000 clones, roughly four fifths of them present only once. Sample treatment: preoperative locoregional IRX-2 cytokine immunotherapy. This phase Ib study tested locoregional IRX-2 cytokine immunotherapy given before surgery.

Sequencing was performed on lymph node tissue, taken after IRX-2 immunotherapy. The chain is built from TRBV7-6 and TRBJ1-1; tentative D call: TRBD1 (5 bases). This receptor was obtained from a human donor with breast cancer. DNA of the CDR3: TGTGCCAGCAGCTTAAAAGGGGTCAACACTGAAGCTTTCTTT. Residues: CASSLKGVNTEAFF.